These 4 T cell receptor beta chains originate from one sample sequenced in a study of cytomegalovirus exposure and HLA in healthy donors. Primers: 60 Vbeta forward and 13 Jbeta reverse. The method was immunoSEQ multiplex PCR; TCRdb's version includes in-frame clones alone and lacks a portion of them. The profile shows some 200,000 clones, roughly 80% of them singletons. Material: PBMCs. These receptors were collected from a female donor in good health and CMV-seronegative.

The genes are TRBV6-5 and TRBJ2-5; 8 nucleotides match TRBD1. The DNA matches TRBJ2-7 better at its end, which makes the J call doubtful. The germline V gene encodes CDR1 MNHEY and CDR2 SVGAGI. There are 15 residues in the CDR3. The CDR3 bases are TGTGCCAGCAGTCCGAGACAGGGGAGCTCCTACGAGCAGTACTTC. Encoded protein: CASSPRQGSSYEQYF.

The rearrangement joins TRBV9 to TRBJ1-5; D is possibly TRBD1 (6 bases). Germline V gene data show CDR1 as SGDLS and CDR2 as YYNGEE. CDR3 length: 14 residues. V lost 0 bases, J lost 7 bases, and 11 bases lay in between. CDR3: CASSVDREGQPQHF. In DNA, the CDR3 is TGTGCCAGCAGCGTAGACAGGGAAGGACAGCCCCAGCATTTT.

This clone was observed a handful of times. V and J are TRBV6-6 and TRBJ1-5; D uncertain. V dropped 0 bases and J dropped 5 bases, with 5 bases sitting between them. CDR1 is MNHNY and CDR2 is SVGAGI in the germline V gene (reference sequence). The CDR3 is 13 residues long. The chain's CDR3 is CASSYSVDQPQHF. DNA of the CDR3: TGTGCCAGCAGTTACTCGGTAGATCAGCCCCAGCATTTT.

This chain joins TRBV27 and TRBJ2-1; TRBD2 matches 11 bases. V gave up 5 bases and J gave up 6 bases; unmatched junction bases: 9. CDR1 and CDR2 from the germline V gene are MNHEY and SMNVEV (reference sequence). CDR3 length equals 16 residues. In nucleotides, the CDR3 is TGTGCCAGCAGTCCCATTAGCGGGGGGGCCTTCAATGAGCAGTTCTTC. Protein sequence: CASSPISGGAFNEQFF.